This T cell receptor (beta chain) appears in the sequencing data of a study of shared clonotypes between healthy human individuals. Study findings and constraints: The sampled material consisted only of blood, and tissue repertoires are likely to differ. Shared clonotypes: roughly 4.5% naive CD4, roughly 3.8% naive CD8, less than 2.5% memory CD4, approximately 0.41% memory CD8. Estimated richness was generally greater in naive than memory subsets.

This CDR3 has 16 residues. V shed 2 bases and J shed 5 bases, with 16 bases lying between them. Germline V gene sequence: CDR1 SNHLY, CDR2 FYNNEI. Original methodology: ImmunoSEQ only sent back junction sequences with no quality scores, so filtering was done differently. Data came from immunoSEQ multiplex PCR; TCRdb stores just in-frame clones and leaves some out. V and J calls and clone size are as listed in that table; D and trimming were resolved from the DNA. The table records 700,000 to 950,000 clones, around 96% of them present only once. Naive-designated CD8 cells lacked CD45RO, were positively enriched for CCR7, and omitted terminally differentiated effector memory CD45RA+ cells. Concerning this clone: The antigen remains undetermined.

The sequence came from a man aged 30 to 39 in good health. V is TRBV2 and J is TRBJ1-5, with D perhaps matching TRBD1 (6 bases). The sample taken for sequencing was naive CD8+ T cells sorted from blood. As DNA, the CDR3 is TGTGCCAGCAGTGAAACTTGGGGGGACACCGATCAGCCCCAGCATTTT. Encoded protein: CASSETWGDTDQPQHF.